The entry below gives a single T cell receptor (beta chain) sequence along with its context. This sample was included in a study of shared clonotypes between healthy human individuals. Study summary: Used for every donor were three CD4 naive, three CD4 memory, two CD8 naive and one CD8 memory plate.

TCRdb's copy holds only in-frame clones and misses some; the assay was immunoSEQ multiplex PCR. The table lists just over 2,000,000 clones, about 95% of them singletons. Trimming removed 3 bases at V and 6 bases at J, with 11 bases between. Germline V gives CDR1 LGHNA, CDR2 YSLEER. The CDR3 spans 13 residues. CD45RO-negative cells were positively selected for CCR7, leaving out terminally differentiated effector memory CD45RA+ cells. This chain uses TRBV4-3 with TRBJ1-1; D call uncertain. This receptor was obtained from a man between 18 and 35 years old in good health. The sequencing input was naive CD8+ T cells sorted from blood. The CDR3 region has the DNA TGCGCCAGCAGCCAGGATGAATTCTCTGAAGCTTTCTTT. This gives the protein CASSQDEFSEAFF.